The 20 T cell receptor beta chains below were found in one sample sequenced in a study of T cells in Graves' hyperthyroidism and ophthalmopathy (dated 2019 in TCRdb). Libraries were constructed by multiplex PCR. Sequencing was carried out with an Illumina HiSeq 2000. TCR beta CDR3 regions were amplified from RNA transcripts. The TCR CDR3 was subjected to a first round of RT-PCR using the HTBI primer set and the Qiagen OneStep RT-PCR kit. TCRdb cleaned the public reads at Q25 with fastp, built clones with MiXCR and kept in-frame beta chains. Identical CDR3 proteins give one entry, which carries the most common genes and DNA. This sample holds about 380,000 distinct CDR3 sequences; approximately 17% were observed only once. Jointly, the top ten make up 40% of the sample. Sequencing was performed on blood. These TCRs come from a young man with Graves' ophthalmopathy.

The gene calls are TRBV6-1 and TRBJ2-7; no definite D call. CDR1 and CDR2 (germline): MNHNS, SASEGT. The CDR3 loop spans 14 amino acids. V shed 6 bases and J shed 0 bases, with 12 bases lying between them. The CDR3 coding sequence is TGTGCCAGCAGCCCCATCGGGTCCTCCTACGAGCAGTACTTC. It is translated as CASSPIGSSYEQYF.

The V gene is TRBV11-2, the J gene TRBJ2-5, with 16 bases lining up with TRBD2. V lost 4 bases, J lost 5 bases, and 13 bases stayed unmatched. Germline V gene sequence: CDR1 SGHAT, CDR2 FQNNGV. This CDR3 contains 19 residues. The CDR3, as DNA: TGTGCCAGCAGCTGGGGACTAGCGGGGGGGGATACCGTCCGGGAGACCCAGTACTTC. Its protein product is CASSWGLAGGDTVRETQYF.

In its sample, this clonotype was seen many times. The chain recombines TRBV20-1 with TRBJ1-6; tentative D call: TRBD1 (6 bases). Deletions cut 0 bases from V and 0 bases from J, with 9 bases between. Germline V gene lookup returns CDR1 DFQATT and CDR2 SNEGSKA (reference sequence). This CDR3 comprises 16 residues. The chain's CDR3 is CSAREGGSSYNSPLHF. The CDR3 DNA reads as TGCAGTGCTAGAGAAGGGGGAAGCTCCTATAATTCACCCCTCCACTTT.

Many counts were recorded for this clonotype. This could be a read error, since a much larger clone is one nucleotide away. This chain links TRBV7-9 with TRBJ1-1; no clear D. V lost 0 bases and J 1 base, leaving 3 bases between the germline ends. In germline, CDR1 is SEHNR, CDR2 FQNEAQ (reference sequence). The CDR3 consists of 13 residues. The CDR3 sequence is CASSLAQNTEAFF. The CDR3 nucleotides read TGTGCCAGCAGCTTAGCGCAGAACACTGAAGCTTTCTTT. Full variable domain (missing parts from reference TRBV7-9 and TRBJ1-1): DTGVSQNPRHKITKRGQNVTFRCDPISEHNRLYWYRQTLGQGPEFLTYFQNEAQLEKSRLLSDRFSAERPKGSFSTLEIQRTEQGDSAMYLCASSLAQNTEAFFGQGTRLTVV.

This clonotype has at least ten counts. The chain recombines TRBV20-1 with TRBJ1-2, with D possibly matching TRBD1 (6 bases). The CDR3 spans 12 residues. Looked up from germline, CDR1 is DFQATT and CDR2 is SNEGSKA (reference sequence). Trimming pared 4 bases from V and 2 bases from J, leaving 8 bases between. The chain's CDR3 is CSAIQGNYGYTF. DNA of the CDR3: TGCAGTGCTATACAGGGAAACTATGGCTACACCTTC.

This chain joins TRBV6-5 and TRBJ2-3; 10 bases agree with TRBD2. This CDR3 is 16 amino acids long. Germline V CDR1 and CDR2: MNHEY, SVGAGI. V gave up 2 bases and J gave up 7 bases; unmatched junction bases: 9. CDR3 nucleotides: TGTGCCAGCAGTTACCGACCCCTAGCGGGGGACTATACGCAGTATTTT. It yields the protein CASSYRPLAGDYTQYF.

This clonotype occurred many times. The V and J genes are TRBV6-1 and TRBJ2-7; D is possibly TRBD1 (7 bases). The CDR3 is 12 amino acids. Germline V gene sequence: CDR1 MNHNS, CDR2 SASEGT. CDR3 region: CRSDQGGYEQYF. The CDR3 DNA follows: TGTCGATCGGATCAGGGGGGCTACGAGCAGTACTTC.

This clonotype was picked up a small number of times. This chain uses TRBV20-1 with TRBJ2-5; D might be TRBD2 (7 bases). CDR3 length: 13 amino acids. The V gene's germline CDR1 is DFQATT and CDR2 SNEGSKA (reference sequence). Trimming left V 8 bases short and J 5 bases short, with 18 bases between. The CDR3 sequence: CSPPRGADETQYF. The CDR3 DNA reads as TGCAGTCCCCCCCGGGGGGCCGACGAGACCCAGTACTTC.

The chain's CDR3 is CASSWANYGYTF. The CDR3 DNA sequence: TGTGCCAGCAGCTGGGCTAACTATGGCTACACCTTC. The chain employs TRBV13 and TRBJ1-2, with no clear D. Germline V gene lookup returns CDR1 PRHDT and CDR2 FYEKMQ (reference sequence). V was pared by 4 bases and J by 0 bases, with 3 bases between. The CDR3 length is 12 residues.

The chain joins TRBV9 to TRBJ2-5; tentative D call: TRBD1 (6 bases). Trimming left V 0 bases short and J 4 bases short, with 16 bases between. Germline assignment: CDR1 SGDLS and CDR2 YYNGEE. The CDR3 consists of 16 residues. The CDR3 protein is CASSVGGGIITETQYF. The CDR3, as DNA: TGTGCCAGCAGCGTAGGAGGGGGAATAATTACAGAGACCCAGTACTTC.

This clonotype was recorded at least ten times. V gene TRBV11-2 combines with J gene TRBJ2-5; a possible D gene is TRBD2 (6 bases). CDR3 length: 13 residues. V lost 3 bases and J 5 bases, leaving 10 bases between the germline ends. Looked up from germline, CDR1 is SGHAT and CDR2 is FQNNGV. CDR3 bases: TGTGCCAGCAGCTTGGGGGGTCGGGAGACCCAGTACTTC. It is translated as CASSLGGRETQYF.

The chain employs TRBV5-1 and TRBJ2-1; unclear D gene. The CDR3 covers 15 residues. The germline V gene has CDR1 SGHRS and CDR2 YFSETQ. Trimming left V 2 bases short and J 9 bases short, with 18 bases between. CDR3 DNA sequence: TGCGCCAGCAGCTTCGGTGGCACCCCCTCGGGTGAGCAGTTCTTC. This gives the protein CASSFGGTPSGEQFF.

This clonotype was found many times. CDR3 bases: TGTGCCAGCACCCCCACATGGGAAGTCACTGAAGCTTTCTTT. Its protein product is CASTPTWEVTEAFF. This chain connects TRBV28 to TRBJ1-1; D is undetermined. Per germline, CDR1 MDHEN and CDR2 SYDVKM. This CDR3 comprises 14 residues. The V gene lost 7 bases and the J gene lost 4 bases, with 16 bases spanning the gap.

The chain combines TRBV6-2 or TRBV6-3 with TRBJ1-1; TRBD1 aligns across 8 bases. The trim removed 6 bases at V and 2 bases at J, leaving 23 bases unmatched. The CDR3 length is 20 residues. CDR1 and CDR2 from the germline V gene are MNHEY and SVGEGT. The CDR3, as DNA: TGTGCCAGCAGGGGGGACCCCAGAGACAGGGGAGGGCGAGTAAACACTGAAGCTTTCTTT. Protein product: CASRGDPRDRGGRVNTEAFF.

This clonotype was seen repeatedly, ten times or more. The chain joins TRBV2 to TRBJ2-5, with D perhaps assigned TRBD1 or TRBD2 (5 bases each). This CDR3 region has 14 residues. The germline V gene has CDR1 SNHLY and CDR2 FYNNEI. The V gene lost 8 bases and the J gene lost 2 bases, with 15 bases spanning the gap. The CDR3 is CASRRQGGQETQYF. The CDR3 nucleotides are TGTGCCAGCCGGAGGCAGGGCGGGCAAGAGACCCAGTACTTC.

The V call is TRBV6-5, the J call TRBJ2-3, with 11 bases fitting TRBD2. This CDR3 contains 14 residues. Germline CDR1 reads MNHEY; CDR2 reads SVGAGI. The J segment lost 11 bases and the V segment lost 4 bases, leaving 8 bases of the junction unmatched. The CDR3 region is CASSSGTSGFMQYF. DNA for the CDR3: TGTGCCAGCAGTTCCGGGACTAGCGGTTTTATGCAGTATTTT.

The table lists this clonotype with many counts. The chain couples TRBV15 to TRBJ2-5; the match to TRBD2 covers 10 bases. Germline loops: CDR1 LNHNV, CDR2 YYDKDF (reference sequence). After removal of 5 bases from V and 0 bases from J, the junction contained 3 bases not matched to a gene. The CDR3 spans 15 residues. CDR3: CATSAGLAYQETQYF. The CDR3 DNA follows: TGTGCCACCAGCGCGGGACTAGCGTACCAAGAGACCCAGTACTTC.

The chain has TRBV5-6 and TRBJ2-7, with D possibly being TRBD2 (6 bases). CDR3 length: 16 amino acids. The germline gives CDR1 SGHDT, CDR2 YYEEEE. V was cut by 0 bases and J by 2 bases, with 15 bases left in between. CDR3 protein: CASSLEEGSPPYEQYF. DNA for the CDR3: TGTGCCAGCAGCTTGGAGGAGGGGAGTCCCCCCTACGAGCAGTACTTC.

The chain is built from TRBV2 and TRBJ2-7, with 12 positions matching TRBD1. This CDR3 comprises 16 residues. Germline V gene data show CDR1 as SNHLY and CDR2 as FYNNEI. J lost 7 bases, V lost 6 bases, and 13 bases had no gene match. DNA for the CDR3: TGTGCCAGCAGCGCCCACCGGGACAGGGGGCTGGCTGAGCAGTACTTC. Protein sequence: CASSAHRDRGLAEQYF.

The chain combines TRBV7-2 with TRBJ1-5; D is possibly TRBD1 (5 bases). The V and J ends lost 1 base and 4 bases respectively, with 20 bases between them. This CDR3 comprises 18 residues. Germline CDR1 reads SGHTA; CDR2 reads FQGNSA. The CDR3 nucleotides are TGTGCCAGCAGCTTAGTCTTGGACTATAGGCAGGGAAATCAGCCCCAGCATTTT. Residues: CASSLVLDYRQGNQPQHF.